These 7 T cell receptor beta chains came from one sample sequenced in a study of vaccination and CD4 T cells after COVID-19. Their target antigens are unknown. Indicated treatment: approximately 9-day PBMC culture with coronavirus spike peptide pools or control peptides (ViraFEST assay). Sequence data for DNA of cultured CD4+ T cells were generated by the Oncomine TCR Beta short-read assay. TCRdb itself ran the PCR reads through MiXCR, one entry per CDR3 protein. Seen here are around 17,000 distinct CDR3 sequences, 40% to 55% observed once, and the top ten hold 4.5% to 6%. Source: CD4+ T cells from blood, cultured in vitro, taken before SARS-CoV-2 vaccination. Every receptor here comes from a human donor who had recovered from COVID-19.

This sequence joins TRBV11-3 and TRBJ2-3; 10 bases fit TRBD2. After removal of 4 bases from V and 0 bases from J, the junction contained 10 bases not matched to a gene. Germline CDR1 SGHNT, CDR2 YENEEA. CDR3 length: 18 amino acids. CDR3 in DNA: TGTGCCAGCAGCTCCGGAGCCGGACTAGCGGTGAGCACAGATACGCAGTATTTT. Protein: CASSSGAGLAVSTDTQYF.

This chain links TRBV24-1 with TRBJ1-1, with TRBD1 as a possible D gene (5 bases). CDR3 length equals 16 residues. V was shortened by 2 bases and J by 6 bases, with 18 bases between the two germline ends. Germline CDR1 is KGHDR and CDR2 is SFDVKD. CDR3 sequence: CATSDWTLGLAPEAFF. CDR3 nucleotide sequence: TGTGCCACCAGTGATTGGACCCTGGGACTGGCCCCTGAAGCTTTCTTT.

This clonotype came up a few times. The chain is built from TRBV7-9 and TRBJ2-5; TRBD1 or TRBD2 may be the D gene (5 bases each). Germline assignment: CDR1 SEHNR and CDR2 FQNEAQ (reference sequence). Trimming stripped 5 bases from V and 2 bases from J, with 12 bases between. The CDR3 length is 14 residues. The CDR3, as DNA: TGTGCCAGCAGCAGCCGGGACCGGCAAGAGACCCAGTACTTC. It yields the protein CASSSRDRQETQYF. Complete variable domain (other parts from reference TRBV7-9 and TRBJ2-5): DTGVSQNPRHKITKRGQNVTFRCDPISEHNRLYWYRQTLGQGPEFLTYFQNEAQLEKSRLLSDRFSAERPKGSFSTLEIQRTEQGDSAMYLCASSSRDRQETQYFGPGTRLLVL.

The rearrangement links TRBV20-1 to TRBJ2-7; no clear D gene. Trimming took off 3 bases at V and 4 bases at J, with 4 bases between the two ends. The V gene's germline CDR1 is DFQATT and CDR2 SNEGSKA (reference sequence). The CDR3 is 10 amino acids. Here the CDR3 reads CSASGYEQYF. The CDR3 DNA reads TGCAGTGCTAGTGGATACGAGCAGTACTTC.

This clonotype was recorded a few times. This chain joins TRBV19 and TRBJ1-1; D gene uncertain. This CDR3 has 12 amino acids. Trimming left V 3 bases short and J 5 bases short, with 7 bases between. The germline V gene has CDR1 LNHDA and CDR2 SQIVND (reference sequence). CDR3 nucleotides: TGTGCCAGTAGTATTGATCAGACTGAAGCTTTCTTT. This gives the protein CASSIDQTEAFF.

CDR3 in DNA: TGTGCCAGCAGTTTAGGAGCAGGGGGCCCCTACAATGAGCAGTTCTTC. Protein: CASSLGAGGPYNEQFF. The chain recombines TRBV28 with TRBJ2-1; TRBD1 agrees at 8 bases. The germline V gene encodes CDR1 MDHEN and CDR2 SYDVKM. The CDR3 runs to 16 residues. Unmatched junction bases numbered 5, after V lost 2 bases and J lost 2 bases.

This clonotype came up a few times. V is TRBV19 and J is TRBJ1-5; 9 bases match TRBD1. This CDR3 has 15 amino acids. CDR1 LNHDA and CDR2 SQIVND come from the germline V gene (reference sequence). Germline trimming cut 5 bases from V and 4 bases from J; bases unmatched to any gene: 6. The CDR3: CASSSRGTGNQPQHF. The CDR3 region has the DNA TGTGCCAGTAGTTCCCGTGGGACAGGGAATCAGCCCCAGCATTTT.